This T cell receptor beta chain was recorded in a study of T cell responses to AZD1222 COVID-19 vaccine. Measured with immunoSEQ multiplex PCR; TCRdb has only the in-frame clones, and not every one. The sample lists almost 95,000 clones; 85% were seen once. The V end was cut by 1 base, the J end by 5 bases, with 6 bases between. The CDR3 runs to 13 residues. Per germline, CDR1 LGHNA and CDR2 YNFKEQ. Points on this clone: Its target is unknown.

Findings and limits, study-wide: Females made up more of the donors, who were largely white British, and clonal diversity may have come out too low.

The V gene is TRBV4-2, the J gene TRBJ2-1; D gene ambiguous. The specimen comprised peripheral blood, sampled 28 days after the second AZD1222 dose. This TCR was recovered from an adult who received the AZD1222 COVID-19 vaccine. DNA of the CDR3: TGTGCCAGCAGCCAAGTGGGTAACAATGAGCAGTTCTTC. Translation gives CASSQVGNNEQFF.